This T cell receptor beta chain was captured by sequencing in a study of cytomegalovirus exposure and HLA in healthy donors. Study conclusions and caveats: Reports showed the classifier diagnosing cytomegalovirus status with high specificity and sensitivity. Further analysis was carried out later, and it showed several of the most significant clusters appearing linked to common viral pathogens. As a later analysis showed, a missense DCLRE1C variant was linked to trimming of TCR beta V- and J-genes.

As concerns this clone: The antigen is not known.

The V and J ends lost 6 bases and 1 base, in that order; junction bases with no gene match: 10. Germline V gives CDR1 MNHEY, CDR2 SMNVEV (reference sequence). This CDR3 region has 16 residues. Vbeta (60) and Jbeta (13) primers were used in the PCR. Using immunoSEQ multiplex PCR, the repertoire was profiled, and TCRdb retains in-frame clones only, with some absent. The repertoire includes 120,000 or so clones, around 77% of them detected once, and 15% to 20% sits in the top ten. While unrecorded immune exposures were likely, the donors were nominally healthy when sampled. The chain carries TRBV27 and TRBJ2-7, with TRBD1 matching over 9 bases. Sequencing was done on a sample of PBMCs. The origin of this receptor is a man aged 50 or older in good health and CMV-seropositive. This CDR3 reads CASSLSGTGTSYEQYF. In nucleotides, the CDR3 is TGTGCCAGCAGCCTATCCGGGACAGGGACTTCCTACGAGCAGTACTTC.